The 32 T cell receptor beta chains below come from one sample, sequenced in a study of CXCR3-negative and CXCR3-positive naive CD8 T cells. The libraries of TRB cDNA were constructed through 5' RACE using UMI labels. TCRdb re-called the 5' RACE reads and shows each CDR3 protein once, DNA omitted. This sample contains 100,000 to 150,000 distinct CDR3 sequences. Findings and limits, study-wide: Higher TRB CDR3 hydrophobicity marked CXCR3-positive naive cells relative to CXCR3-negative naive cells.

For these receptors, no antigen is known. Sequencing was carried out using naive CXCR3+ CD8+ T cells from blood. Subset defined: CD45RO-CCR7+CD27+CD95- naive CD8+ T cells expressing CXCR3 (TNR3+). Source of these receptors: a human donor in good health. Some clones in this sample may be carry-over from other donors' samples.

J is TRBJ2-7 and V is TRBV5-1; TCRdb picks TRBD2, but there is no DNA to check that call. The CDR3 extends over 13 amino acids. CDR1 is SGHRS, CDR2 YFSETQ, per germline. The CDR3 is CASSAENGLEQYF.

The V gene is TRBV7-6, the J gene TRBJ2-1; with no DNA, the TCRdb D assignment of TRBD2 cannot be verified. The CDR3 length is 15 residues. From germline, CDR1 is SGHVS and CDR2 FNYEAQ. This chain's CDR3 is CASTSRDSPYNEQFF. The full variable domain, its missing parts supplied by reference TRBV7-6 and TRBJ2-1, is GAGVSQSPRYKVTKRGQDVALRCDPISGHVSLYWYRQALGQGPEFLTYFNYEAQQDKSGLPNDRFSAERPEGSISTLTIQRTEQRDSAMYRCASTSRDSPYNEQFFGPGTRLTVL.

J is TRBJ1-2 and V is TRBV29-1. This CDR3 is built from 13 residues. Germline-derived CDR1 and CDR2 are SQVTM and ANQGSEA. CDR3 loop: CSVEDRTEYGYTF.

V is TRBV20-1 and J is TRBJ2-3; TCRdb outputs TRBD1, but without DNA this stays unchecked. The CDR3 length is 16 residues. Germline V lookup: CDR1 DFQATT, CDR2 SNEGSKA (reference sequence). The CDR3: CSARVGPGDGTDTQYF.

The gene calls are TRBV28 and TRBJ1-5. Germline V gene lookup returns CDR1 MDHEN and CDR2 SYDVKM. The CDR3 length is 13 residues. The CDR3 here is CASSLGSTQPQHF.

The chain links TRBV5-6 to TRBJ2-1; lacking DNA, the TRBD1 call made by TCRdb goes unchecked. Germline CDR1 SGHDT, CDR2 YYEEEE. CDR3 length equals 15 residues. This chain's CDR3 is CASSYGGGAYNEQFF. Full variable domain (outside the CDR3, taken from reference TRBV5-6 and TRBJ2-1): DAGVTQSPTHLIKTRGQQVTLRCSPKSGHDTVSWYQQALGQGPQFIFQYYEEEERQRGNFPDRFSGHQFPNYSSELNVNALLLGDSALYLCASSYGGGAYNEQFFGPGTRLTVL.

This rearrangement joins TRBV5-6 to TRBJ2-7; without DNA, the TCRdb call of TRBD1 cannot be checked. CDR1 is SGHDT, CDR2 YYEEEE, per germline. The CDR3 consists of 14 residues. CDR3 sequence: CASSFLAGSLEQYF. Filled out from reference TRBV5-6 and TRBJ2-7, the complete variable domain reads DAGVTQSPTHLIKTRGQQVTLRCSPKSGHDTVSWYQQALGQGPQFIFQYYEEEERQRGNFPDRFSGHQFPNYSSELNVNALLLGDSALYLCASSFLAGSLEQYFGPGTRLTVT.

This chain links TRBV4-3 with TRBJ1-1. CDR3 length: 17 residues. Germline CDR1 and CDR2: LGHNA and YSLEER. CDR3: CASSQGPSWVGSTEAFF.

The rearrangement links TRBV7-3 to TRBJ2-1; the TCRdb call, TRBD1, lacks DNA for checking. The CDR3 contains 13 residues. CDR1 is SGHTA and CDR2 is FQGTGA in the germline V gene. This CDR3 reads CASSPDTYNEQFF.

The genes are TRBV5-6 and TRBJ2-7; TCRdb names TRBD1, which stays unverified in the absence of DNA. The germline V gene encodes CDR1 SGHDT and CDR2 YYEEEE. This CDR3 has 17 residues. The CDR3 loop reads CASSPTAGGPSSYEQYF.

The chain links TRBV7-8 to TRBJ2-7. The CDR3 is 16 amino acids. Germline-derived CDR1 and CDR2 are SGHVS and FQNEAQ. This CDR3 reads CASSLAYGRTPYEQYF.

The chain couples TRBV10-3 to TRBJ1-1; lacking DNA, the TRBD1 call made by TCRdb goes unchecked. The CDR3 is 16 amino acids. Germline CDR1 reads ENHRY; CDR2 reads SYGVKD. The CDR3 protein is CAISESFGQARLEAFF.

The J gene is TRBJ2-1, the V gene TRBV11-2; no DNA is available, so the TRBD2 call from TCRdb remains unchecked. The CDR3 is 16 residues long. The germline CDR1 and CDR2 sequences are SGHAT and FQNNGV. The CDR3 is CASSLEEIAGYNEQFF.

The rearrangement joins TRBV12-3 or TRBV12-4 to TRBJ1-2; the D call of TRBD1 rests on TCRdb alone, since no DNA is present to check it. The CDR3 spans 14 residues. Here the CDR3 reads CASTLTGGVGGYTF.

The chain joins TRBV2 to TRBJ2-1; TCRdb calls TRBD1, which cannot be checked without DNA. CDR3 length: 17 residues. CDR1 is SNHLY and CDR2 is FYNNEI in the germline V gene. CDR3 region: CASSDHAVQGSYNEQFF.

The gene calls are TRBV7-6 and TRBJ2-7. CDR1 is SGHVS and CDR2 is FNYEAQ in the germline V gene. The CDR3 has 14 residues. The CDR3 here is CASSSSGATYEQYF.

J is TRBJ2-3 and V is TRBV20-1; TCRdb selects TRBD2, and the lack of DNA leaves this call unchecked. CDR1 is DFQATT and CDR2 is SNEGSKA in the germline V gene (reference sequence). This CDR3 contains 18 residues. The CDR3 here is CSARGPPGGSGRDDTQYF.

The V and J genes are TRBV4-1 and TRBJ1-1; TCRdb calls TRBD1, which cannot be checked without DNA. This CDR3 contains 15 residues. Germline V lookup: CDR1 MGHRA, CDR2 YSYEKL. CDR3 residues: CASSQEGGVNTEAFF.

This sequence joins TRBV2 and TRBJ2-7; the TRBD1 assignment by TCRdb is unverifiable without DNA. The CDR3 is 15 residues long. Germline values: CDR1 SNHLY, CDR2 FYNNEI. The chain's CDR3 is CASSDSTVLSYEQYF.

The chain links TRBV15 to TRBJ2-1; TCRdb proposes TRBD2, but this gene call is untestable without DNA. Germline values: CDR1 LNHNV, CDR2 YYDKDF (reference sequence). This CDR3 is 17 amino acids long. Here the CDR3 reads CATSRDWLKTSGNEQFF.

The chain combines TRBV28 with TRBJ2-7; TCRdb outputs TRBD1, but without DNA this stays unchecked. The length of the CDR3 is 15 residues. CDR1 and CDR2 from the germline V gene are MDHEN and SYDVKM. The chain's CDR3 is CASSLTTGPFYEQYF.

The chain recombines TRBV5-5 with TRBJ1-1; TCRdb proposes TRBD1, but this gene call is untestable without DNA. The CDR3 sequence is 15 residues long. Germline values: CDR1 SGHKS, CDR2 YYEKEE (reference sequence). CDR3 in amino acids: CASSPPWGRDTEAFF. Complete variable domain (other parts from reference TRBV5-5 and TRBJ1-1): DAGVTQSPTHLIKTRGQQVTLRCSPISGHKSVSWYQQVLGQGPQFIFQYYEKEERGRGNFPDRFSARQFPNYSSELNVNALLLGDSALYLCASSPPWGRDTEAFFGQGTRLTVV.

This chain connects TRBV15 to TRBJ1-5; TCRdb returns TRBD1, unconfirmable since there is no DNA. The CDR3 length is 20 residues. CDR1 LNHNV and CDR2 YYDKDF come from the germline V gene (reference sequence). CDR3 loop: CATDSGYRVDLGGGYQPQHF.

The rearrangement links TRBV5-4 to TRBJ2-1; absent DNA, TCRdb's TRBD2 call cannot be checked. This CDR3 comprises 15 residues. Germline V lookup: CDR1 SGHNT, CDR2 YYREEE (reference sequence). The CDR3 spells CASSALAGADNEQFF.

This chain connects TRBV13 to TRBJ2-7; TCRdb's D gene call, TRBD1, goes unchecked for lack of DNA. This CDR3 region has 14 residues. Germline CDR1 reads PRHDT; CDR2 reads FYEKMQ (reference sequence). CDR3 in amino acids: CASSLRQPGNEQYF.

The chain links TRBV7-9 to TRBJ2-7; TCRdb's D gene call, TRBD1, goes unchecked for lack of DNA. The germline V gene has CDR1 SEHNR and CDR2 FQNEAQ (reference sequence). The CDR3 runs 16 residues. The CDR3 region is CASSSEPGQSFYEQYF.

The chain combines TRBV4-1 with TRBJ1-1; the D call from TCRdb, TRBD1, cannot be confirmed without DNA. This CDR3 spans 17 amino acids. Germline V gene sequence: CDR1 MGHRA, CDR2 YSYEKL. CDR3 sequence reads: CASGLGWDGEKNTEAFF.

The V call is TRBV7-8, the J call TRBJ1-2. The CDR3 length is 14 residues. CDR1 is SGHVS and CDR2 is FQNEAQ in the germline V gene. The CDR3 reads CASSLGEPNYGYTF.

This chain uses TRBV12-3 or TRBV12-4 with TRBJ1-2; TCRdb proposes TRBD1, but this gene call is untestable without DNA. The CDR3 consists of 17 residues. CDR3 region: CASSLVWSTEGARGYTF.

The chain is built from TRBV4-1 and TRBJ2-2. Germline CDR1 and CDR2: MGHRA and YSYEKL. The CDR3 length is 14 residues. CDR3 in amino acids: CASSQVQLGGELFF.

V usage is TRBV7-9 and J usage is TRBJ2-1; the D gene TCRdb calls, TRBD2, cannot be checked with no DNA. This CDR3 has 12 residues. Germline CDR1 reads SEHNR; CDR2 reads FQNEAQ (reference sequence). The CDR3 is CASSSGTLEQFF.

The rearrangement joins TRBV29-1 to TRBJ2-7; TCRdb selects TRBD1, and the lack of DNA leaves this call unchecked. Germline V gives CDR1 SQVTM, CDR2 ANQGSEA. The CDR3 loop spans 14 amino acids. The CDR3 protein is CSVEDGGRLYEQYF.